The 24 T cell receptor beta chains below come from one sample, sequenced in a study of control samples from healthy donors and cancer patients. Measured with immunoSEQ multiplex PCR; TCRdb has only the in-frame clones, and not every one. The table includes about 410,000 clones, 75% to 95% detected once. Sequenced material: PBMCs. These receptors were obtained from a man in his forties or fifties with head and neck cancer.

This clone occurred once. This chain uses TRBV6-6 with TRBJ2-1; TRBD1 matches at 10 bases. V dropped 6 bases and J dropped 4; count of bases not matched to a gene: 6. Germline V CDR1 and CDR2: MNHNY, SVGAGI (reference sequence). The CDR3 spans 15 residues. CDR3 amino acids: CASRAGQGNYNEQFF. The CDR3 DNA reads TGTGCCAGCAGAGCGGGACAGGGGAATTACAATGAGCAGTTCTTC.

The chain couples TRBV28 to TRBJ2-5; 10 bases match TRBD2. This CDR3 contains 16 residues. Germline values: CDR1 MDHEN, CDR2 SYDVKM. The trim removed 6 bases at V and 2 bases at J, leaving 9 bases unmatched. In DNA, the CDR3 is TGTGCCAGCAGCAAGCGGGAGGGCCTGGTGCAAGAGACCCAGTACTTC. It is translated as CASSKREGLVQETQYF.

This chain links TRBV7-3 with TRBJ1-1; 12 bases line up with TRBD1. The length of the CDR3 is 16 residues. CDR1 is SGHTA and CDR2 is FQGTGA in the germline V gene. V lost 5 bases and J lost 6; bases outside the gene matches: 10. The CDR3 DNA reads as TGTGCCAGCAGCCCTGGAGGGGACAGGGGGCTGGCTGAAGCTTTCTTT. It is translated as CASSPGGDRGLAEAFF.

The chain links TRBV19 to TRBJ2-3; D is uncertain. Germline V gene data show CDR1 as LNHDA and CDR2 as SQIVND (reference sequence). The V and J ends lost 7 bases and 6 bases respectively, with 8 bases between them. The CDR3 spans 11 residues. The CDR3 spells CASTNLDTQYF. The CDR3 DNA reads TGTGCCAGTACCAATTTGGATACGCAGTATTTT.

This chain connects TRBV7-3 to TRBJ2-2; 10 bases agree with TRBD1. The trim removed 2 bases at V and 6 bases at J, leaving 9 bases unmatched. Germline V gives CDR1 SGHTA, CDR2 FQGTGA. The CDR3 extends over 17 amino acids. CDR3 protein: CASSLRPGQGVSGELFF. The CDR3 bases are TGTGCCAGCAGCTTACGGCCCGGACAGGGGGTATCCGGGGAGCTGTTTTTT.

The chain uses TRBV19 and TRBJ2-7, with 9 bases that match TRBD2. Germline values: CDR1 LNHDA, CDR2 SQIVND (reference sequence). V shed 4 bases and J 6 bases; nucleotides not matched to a gene: 13. CDR3 size: 16 residues. The CDR3 DNA follows: TGTGCCAGTAGTACGGGGGTAGTAGCGGGAGCAGTCGAGCAGTACTTC. Its translation: CASSTGVVAGAVEQYF. Combining the CDR3 with reference TRBV19 and TRBJ2-7 gives the whole variable domain DGGITQSPKYLFRKEGQNVTLSCEQNLNHDAMYWYRQDPGQGLRLIYYSQIVNDFQKGDIAEGYSVSREKKESFPLTVTSAQKNPTAFYLCASSTGVVAGAVEQYFGPGTRLTVT.

The chain uses TRBV7-9 and TRBJ2-3; 7 nucleotides line up with TRBD1. V lost 5 bases to trimming and J lost 3 bases; unmatched junction nucleotides: 8. CDR1 SEHNR and CDR2 FQNEAQ come from the germline V gene (reference sequence). This CDR3 has 15 amino acids. The chain's CDR3 is CASSTTGTATDTQYF. The CDR3 DNA reads as TGTGCCAGCAGCACCACCGGGACAGCTACAGATACGCAGTATTTT.

The chain uses TRBV19 and TRBJ2-2; D gene ambiguous. This CDR3 is built from 15 residues. Germline assignment: CDR1 LNHDA and CDR2 SQIVND (reference sequence). V lost 1 base to trimming and J lost 6 bases, with 12 bases between them. The CDR3 nucleotides read TGTGCCAGTAGTATAGTGGGTAGTAAGCCCGGGGAGCTGTTTTTT. Translating it yields CASSIVGSKPGELFF.

This rearrangement joins TRBV9 to TRBJ2-7; TRBD2 aligns across 13 bases. Per the germline V gene, CDR1 is SGDLS and CDR2 is YYNGEE. This CDR3 is built from 16 residues. Germline trimming cut 0 bases from V and 5 bases from J; bases unmatched to any gene: 5. CDR3 region: CASSVGAGTSGNEQYF. CDR3 bases: TGTGCCAGCAGCGTAGGGGCCGGGACTAGCGGGAACGAGCAGTACTTC.

The rearrangement joins TRBV7-6 to TRBJ2-6; possible D gene TRBD1, 5 bases. The CDR3 length is 15 residues. Germline-derived CDR1 and CDR2 are SGHVS and FNYEAQ. The V gene lost 5 bases and the J gene lost 4 bases, with 12 bases spanning the gap. The CDR3 protein is CASSSGAWGANVLTF. The CDR3 region has the DNA TGTGCCAGCAGCAGTGGGGCGTGGGGGGCCAACGTCCTGACTTTC.

The gene calls are TRBV28 and TRBJ2-1; 12 positions match TRBD2. V dropped 4 bases and J dropped 3; count of bases not matched to a gene: 7. The CDR3 runs 17 residues. In germline, CDR1 is MDHEN, CDR2 SYDVKM. For the CDR3, the DNA is TGTGCCAGCAGTTCCCTCGGACTAGCGGGGATCTACAATGAGCAGTTCTTC. Residues: CASSSLGLAGIYNEQFF.

The chain combines TRBV7-2 with TRBJ2-7; the D is unclear. Deletions cut 2 bases from V and 2 bases from J, with 10 bases between. The CDR3 runs 14 residues. Per germline, CDR1 SGHTA and CDR2 FQGNSA. Here the CDR3 reads CASSLSAGPYEQYF. DNA for the CDR3: TGTGCCAGCAGCTTATCCGCCGGGCCCTACGAGCAGTACTTC.

The genes are TRBV28 and TRBJ2-7, with 8 nucleotides matching TRBD1. Germline CDR1 and CDR2: MDHEN and SYDVKM. With V trimmed by 10 bases and J by 4 bases, 9 bases remained unmatched. CDR3 length: 13 residues. The CDR3 bases are TGTGCCACCAGGGACAGGTATAGTTACGAGCAGTACTTC. Translating gives CATRDRYSYEQYF.

The CDR3, as DNA: TGTGCCACCTCAGCCGCTAACTATGGCTACACCTTC. Translated: CATSAANYGYTF. The chain has TRBV24-1 and TRBJ1-2; D gene unclear. The germline gives CDR1 KGHDR, CDR2 SFDVKD. The CDR3 is 12 amino acids. Trimming took off 9 bases at V and 0 bases at J, with 7 bases between the two ends.

The chain employs TRBV18 and TRBJ2-4, with 11 bases matching TRBD2. Germline CDR1 KGHSH, CDR2 LQKENI. The J segment lost 4 bases and the V segment lost 0 bases, leaving 2 bases of the junction unmatched. This CDR3 is 16 amino acids long. CDR3 region: CASSPPVAGGKNIQYF. The CDR3 DNA is TGTGCCAGCTCACCACCGGTAGCGGGAGGGAAAAACATTCAGTACTTC.

This chain joins TRBV21-1 and TRBJ2-7; TRBD1, the D gene given by the table, was not confirmed from the DNA. TRBV21-1 is assigned pseudogene status. The CDR3 is 14 amino acids. The CDR3 DNA sequence: TGTGCCAGCAGCAAAGCCCTGACAGACTACGAGCAGTACTTC. Its protein is CASSKALTDYEQYF.

This clone came up once. The V and J genes are TRBV2 and TRBJ2-5; D remains ambiguous. The germline V gene has CDR1 SNHLY and CDR2 FYNNEI. Trimming stripped 2 bases from V and 2 bases from J, with 12 bases between. The CDR3 runs 15 residues. The CDR3 DNA sequence: TGTGCCAGCAGTGAATTAAAGTCAGTACAAGAGACCCAGTACTTC. This codes for CASSELKSVQETQYF.

This clone has only one observation. The V and J genes are TRBV25-1 and TRBJ1-2, with 10 bases fitting TRBD1. Germline loops: CDR1 MGHDK, CDR2 SYGVNS. V lost 4 bases, J lost 3 bases, and 8 bases stayed unmatched. The CDR3 is made up of 16 amino acids. CDR3 nucleotides: TGTGCCAGCAGTGGATCTCCCGGGACAGGGGACTATGGCTACACCTTC. Its protein product is CASSGSPGTGDYGYTF.

This chain connects TRBV5-4 to TRBJ2-7; TRBD2 matches at 15 bases. This CDR3 spans 16 amino acids. Losses at the gene ends were 4 bases for V and 5 bases for J; bases not matched to a gene: 7. Per the germline V gene, CDR1 is SGHNT and CDR2 is YYREEE (reference sequence). The CDR3 here is CASSTGTSGRSHEQYF. The CDR3 DNA is TGTGCCAGCAGCACCGGGACTAGCGGGAGGTCCCACGAGCAGTACTTC.

This clone was counted only a few times. The rearrangement links TRBV18 to TRBJ1-5; 9 bases line up with TRBD1. The germline V gene has CDR1 KGHSH and CDR2 LQKENI. This CDR3 contains 15 residues. With 5 bases clipped from V and 4 bases from J, the junction kept 6 bases outside the gene matches. The CDR3 region has the DNA TGTGCCAGCTCAGAGGGACAGGGCCAGAATCAGCCCCAGCATTTT. Translating gives CASSEGQGQNQPQHF.

The V gene is TRBV6-5, the J gene TRBJ2-1, with 9 bases aligning to TRBD2. Per germline, CDR1 MNHEY and CDR2 SVGAGI. The junction had 8 bases not matched to a gene; V was cut back by 1 base and J by 7 bases. This CDR3 contains 16 residues. The CDR3 nucleotides read TGTGCCAGCAGTTACTGGGATAGCGGGAGAGGTAATGAGCAGTTCTTC. It codes for CASSYWDSGRGNEQFF.

As DNA, the CDR3 is TGTGCCAGCAGCCAGTACAGGGGGCAAGACGAAGCTTTCTTT. Its protein product is CASSQYRGQDEAFF. This sequence joins TRBV4-2 and TRBJ1-1; 9 nucleotides align to TRBD1. This CDR3 is 14 amino acids long. The germline V gene has CDR1 LGHNA and CDR2 YNFKEQ. V gave up 3 bases and J gave up 8 bases; unmatched junction bases: 7.

This clone occurred once. The V and J genes are TRBV2 and TRBJ1-4, with D possibly being TRBD1 (5 bases). The V gene lost 4 bases and the J gene lost 8 bases, with 14 bases spanning the gap. The CDR3 runs 14 residues. Germline CDR1 is SNHLY and CDR2 is FYNNEI. The CDR3: CASSVSGRSEKLFF. The CDR3 bases are TGTGCCAGCAGTGTGTCGGGACGCAGCGAAAAACTGTTTTTT.

This chain uses TRBV6-5 with TRBJ1-5; tentatively, D is TRBD1 (6 bases). V shed 7 bases and J shed 6 bases, with 19 bases lying between them. The CDR3 extends over 15 amino acids. CDR1 and CDR2 (germline): MNHEY, SVGAGI. The CDR3 coding sequence is TGTGCCAGCATCCACAGGGTAAAGGGTAGTCAGCCCCAGCATTTT. This encodes CASIHRVKGSQPQHF.